Presented here are 23 T cell receptor beta chains from one specimen sequenced in a study of OX40 agonist ivuxolimab in advanced cancers. The table came from immunoSEQ multiplex PCR; TCRdb's copy has only in-frame clones and leaves some out. The sample includes tens of thousands of clones, 65% to 90% of them seen just once. Sample: CD4+ or CD8+ T cells sorted from blood, taken in a trial of the OX40 agonist ivuxolimab. The origin of the receptors is an adult with an advanced solid tumor such as melanoma, head and neck, liver or kidney cancer.

A single count supports this clone. The chain links TRBV5-1 to TRBJ2-3, with TRBD2 matching over 13 bases. The CDR3 covers 17 residues. Germline assignment: CDR1 SGHRS and CDR2 YFSETQ. The trim removed 0 bases at V and 5 bases at J, leaving 6 bases unmatched. Here the CDR3 DNA reads TGCGCCAGCAGCTTGGCGGGACTAGCGGGGAAGGGAGATACGCAGTATTTT. Amino acid sequence: CASSLAGLAGKGDTQYF.

This chain uses TRBV15 with TRBJ1-2; D call uncertain. The CDR3 is 13 amino acids. V lost 3 bases and J 2 bases, leaving 7 bases between the germline ends. Germline CDR1 is LNHNV and CDR2 is YYDKDF (reference sequence). CDR3 DNA sequence: TGTGCCACCAGCAGGGGCGGGAACTATGGCTACACCTTC. As protein: CATSRGGNYGYTF.

This clone has only a few counts. The CDR3 DNA reads TGCGCCAGCAGTGGGCAGGGGAGAACTGAAGCTTTCTTT. This translates into CASSGQGRTEAFF. The V and J genes are TRBV10-1 and TRBJ1-1; D is possibly TRBD1 (6 bases). Germline V gene lookup returns CDR1 WNHNN and CDR2 SYGVQD (reference sequence). CDR3 length: 13 amino acids. With 4 bases removed from V and 5 bases from J, the gap between germline ends came to 11 bases.

The chain joins TRBV7-8 to TRBJ2-2; no firm D call. Trimming shortened V by 5 bases and J by 7 bases, and 8 bases separated the two germline ends. CDR3 size: 12 residues. Germline CDR1 and CDR2: SGHVS and FQNEAQ. CDR3 coding DNA: TGTGCCAGCAGCGTCGTCAACGGGGAGCTGTTTTTT. As protein: CASSVVNGELFF. The variable domain in full, with the rest retrieved from reference TRBV7-8 and TRBJ2-2, is GAGVSQSPRYKVAKRGQDVALRCDPISGHVSLFWYQQALGQGPEFLTYFQNEAQLDKSGLPSDRFFAERPEGSVSTLKIQRTQQEDSAVYLCASSVVNGELFFGEGSRLTVL.

The J gene is TRBJ1-2, the V gene TRBV19, with 10 bases matching TRBD1. The CDR3 totals 14 residues. J was trimmed by 4 bases and V by 5 bases; bases with no gene match: 4. CDR1 LNHDA and CDR2 SQIVND come from the germline V gene (reference sequence). The DNA of the CDR3 is TGTGCCAGTAGTCCGGGACAGGGGAGCTATGGCTACACCTTC. Its protein is CASSPGQGSYGYTF.

The genes are TRBV9 and TRBJ2-7; TRBD2 might be the D (6 bases). V lost 0 bases and J 4 bases, leaving 11 bases between the germline ends. The CDR3 runs 14 residues. Germline values: CDR1 SGDLS, CDR2 YYNGEE. The CDR3 DNA is TGTGCCAGCAGCGTAGCGGGGGATACGTACGAGCAGTACTTC. Residues: CASSVAGDTYEQYF. Drawing the rest from reference TRBV9 and TRBJ2-7, the complete variable domain is DSGVTQTPKHLITATGQRVTLRCSPRSGDLSVYWYQQSLDQGLQFLIQYYNGEERAKGNILERFSAQQFPDLHSELNLSSLELGDSALYFCASSVAGDTYEQYFGPGTRLTVT.

The chain employs TRBV5-1 and TRBJ1-2, with TRBD1 identical over 8 bases. Germline V gives CDR1 SGHRS, CDR2 YFSETQ. J lost 8 bases, V lost 0 bases, and 6 bases had no gene match. CDR3 length: 14 residues. CDR3 DNA: TGCGCCAGCAGCTTGGACACAGGGGGGATAGGCTACACCTTC. It yields the protein CASSLDTGGIGYTF.

The chain is built from TRBV7-9 and TRBJ1-2, with no clear D. The CDR3 covers 19 residues. Germline V gives CDR1 SEHNR, CDR2 FQNEAQ (reference sequence). V lost 5 bases and J lost 2, with 27 bases in between. This chain's CDR3 is CASSVRGRTDLPSNYGYTF. In DNA form, the CDR3 reads TGTGCCAGCAGCGTAAGAGGTAGGACGGACCTACCGTCCAACTATGGCTACACCTTC.

The chain recombines TRBV7-2 with TRBJ2-2; no reliable D call. CDR1 SGHTA and CDR2 FQGNSA come from the germline V gene. CDR3 length equals 18 residues. V lost 2 bases and J lost 3, with 19 bases in between. CDR3 protein: CASSLKPGGTSHTGELFF. Written as DNA, the CDR3 is TGTGCCAGCAGCTTAAAGCCCGGCGGCACTTCCCACACCGGGGAGCTGTTTTTT.

With regard to this clone: The DNA is left out, because the CDR3 cannot be placed on it with certainty; the CDR3 is given as TCRdb lists it. The genes are TRBV21-1 and TRBJ2-3; TRBD1, as called in the table, went unchecked against the DNA. TRBV21-1 is termed a pseudogene. The CDR3 is 15 residues long, counting both termini. The CDR3 loop is CASSKVGRGTDTQYF.

The chain joins TRBV6-1 to TRBJ1-4, with 7 bases that match TRBD1. Looked up from germline, CDR1 is MNHNS and CDR2 is SASEGT. With V trimmed by 5 bases and J by 8 bases, 5 bases remained unmatched. CDR3 length: 13 amino acids. The CDR3: CASSRQGWEKLFF. Written as DNA, the CDR3 is TGTGCCAGCAGTAGACAGGGCTGGGAAAAACTGTTTTTT.

The chain employs TRBV27 and TRBJ1-1, with TRBD1 as a possible D gene (5 bases). Germline V lookup: CDR1 MNHEY, CDR2 SMNVEV (reference sequence). The CDR3 has 15 amino acids. Trimming took 2 bases from V and 0 from J, leaving 10 bases between them. CDR3 sequence reads: CASSLHRNLNTEAFF. DNA for the CDR3: TGTGCCAGCAGTTTACACAGGAACTTGAACACTGAAGCTTTCTTT.

V usage is TRBV6-6 and J usage is TRBJ1-2, with D possibly TRBD1 on 6 matching bases. This CDR3 spans 13 amino acids. Germline V lookup: CDR1 MNHNY, CDR2 SVGAGI (reference sequence). Trimming left V 11 bases short and J 7 bases short, with 20 bases between. CDR3 residues: CAHREGGSGGYTF. CDR3 sequence (DNA): TGTGCCCATAGGGAAGGGGGTAGCGGTGGCTACACCTTC.

This chain uses TRBV10-3 with TRBJ2-2, with 12 nucleotides matching TRBD1. The CDR3 sequence is 14 residues long. Per germline, CDR1 ENHRY and CDR2 SYGVKD. The V and J ends lost 6 bases and 4 bases, in that order; junction bases with no gene match: 0. The CDR3 DNA is TGTGCCATCAGGGGACAGGGGGCCACCGGGGAGCTGTTTTTT. Its translation: CAIRGQGATGELFF.

V is TRBV5-1 and J is TRBJ2-3; TRBD2 matches 7 bases. The trim removed 8 bases at V and 2 bases at J, leaving 2 bases unmatched. CDR3 length: 12 amino acids. The germline gives CDR1 SGHRS, CDR2 YFSETQ. Here the CDR3 DNA reads TGCGCCAGTAGCGGGTACACAGATACGCAGTATTTT. The encoded protein is CASSGYTDTQYF.

This clone was counted between two and nine times. V is TRBV9 and J is TRBJ2-1, with D possibly being TRBD1 (5 bases). Germline lookup yields CDR1 SGDLS and CDR2 YYNGEE. Trimming took 0 bases from V and 8 from J, leaving 15 bases between them. This CDR3 comprises 15 residues. The CDR3 spells CASSVDRQGWHEQFF. The CDR3 region has the DNA TGTGCCAGCAGCGTAGATCGGCAGGGTTGGCATGAGCAGTTCTTC.

A single count supports this clone. The V call is TRBV9, the J call TRBJ2-7, with D possibly TRBD1 on 6 matching bases. Germline values: CDR1 SGDLS, CDR2 YYNGEE. The CDR3 spans 18 residues. Trimming cost V 0 bases and J 3 bases, with 22 bases left between them. CDR3 residues: CASSVGLTGFNSYYEQYF. Here the CDR3 DNA reads TGTGCCAGCAGCGTAGGCCTTACAGGGTTTAACAGTTACTACGAGCAGTACTTC.

The chain uses TRBV5-1 and TRBJ2-1, with 16 nucleotides matching TRBD2. CDR1 SGHRS and CDR2 YFSETQ come from the germline V gene. With V trimmed by 0 bases and J by 8 bases, 14 bases remained unmatched. This CDR3 has 20 residues. CDR3 protein: CASSLGVGGLAGGMIDEQFF. CDR3 nucleotide sequence: TGCGCCAGCAGCTTGGGGGTCGGGGGACTAGCGGGAGGGATGATTGATGAGCAGTTCTTC.

This CDR3 reads CATSRDIGLLTDRYGYTF. The CDR3 DNA sequence: TGTGCCACCAGCAGAGATATAGGCCTCCTGACAGATCGCTATGGCTACACCTTC. The J gene is TRBJ1-2, the V gene TRBV15, with D possibly TRBD1 on 5 matching bases. Germline V gene sequence: CDR1 LNHNV, CDR2 YYDKDF (reference sequence). The CDR3 length is 18 residues. V lost 0 bases and J lost 4, with 21 bases in between.

The genes are TRBV7-2 and TRBJ2-1; 8 bases map to TRBD2. CDR1 is SGHTA and CDR2 is FQGNSA in the germline V gene. Germline trimming cut 4 bases from V and 5 bases from J; bases unmatched to any gene: 13. The CDR3 consists of 17 residues. Here the CDR3 DNA reads TGTGCCAGCAGCTCTCCTCCGGGAGGGAGGGTCCACAATGAGCAGTTCTTC. This gives the protein CASSSPPGGRVHNEQFF.

The rearrangement links TRBV5-1 to TRBJ2-2, with D maybe TRBD2 (6 bases). The germline V and J ends were trimmed by 0 bases and 1 base, with 7 bases remaining between them. The CDR3 is 15 amino acids. The germline CDR1 and CDR2 sequences are SGHRS and YFSETQ. CDR3 coding DNA: TGCGCCAGCAGCTTGGGGCGGGGGAACACCGGGGAGCTGTTTTTT. This encodes CASSLGRGNTGELFF.

The CDR3 coding sequence is TGCAGCGTTAGAGGGGGCCCCTACGAGCAGTACTTC. Its translation is CSVRGGPYEQYF. The chain is built from TRBV29-1 and TRBJ2-7; 7 bases line up with TRBD1. The germline V gene has CDR1 SQVTM and CDR2 ANQGSEA. Trimming took 5 bases from V and 2 from J; bases not matched to a gene: 3. This CDR3 is 12 amino acids long.

The J gene is TRBJ2-3, the V gene TRBV2, with D unclear. CDR1 is SNHLY and CDR2 is FYNNEI in the germline V gene. V gave up 5 bases and J gave up 0 bases, with 9 bases separating them. The CDR3 loop spans 14 amino acids. Written as DNA, the CDR3 is TGTGCCAGCAGTCGGGCCCGGAGCACAGATACGCAGTATTTT. Translated: CASSRARSTDTQYF.